Listed here are 23 T cell receptor beta chains from one sample, sequenced in a study of neurological immune-mediated disorders. TCRdb reanalysed the 5' RACE reads using MiXCR and keeps one entry per CDR3 protein. The data show 15,000 or so distinct CDR3 sequences, about 20% seen once. The sample consisted of PBMCs. These receptors were collected from a man aged 50 to 60 in good health.

By share, this clonotype ranks as medium-sized. The genes are TRBV4-2 and TRBJ2-5, with 10 bases lining up with TRBD2. The CDR3 has 17 amino acids. Germline CDR1 LGHNA, CDR2 YNFKEQ. After removal of 3 bases from V and 2 bases from J, the junction contained 9 bases not matched to a gene. CDR3 sequence (DNA): TGTGCCAGCAGCCATCATACCTGGACTAGCGGTCAAGAGACCCAGTACTTC. It encodes CASSHHTWTSGQETQYF.

This clonotype was recorded many times. Compared with germline, one end of the junction differs, possibly owing to a read error. J is TRBJ2-5 and V is TRBV29-1; possibly TRBD2 for D (6 bases). Per the germline V gene, CDR1 is SQVTM and CDR2 is ANQGSEA. The CDR3 has 14 amino acids. CDR3 residues: CSGSTGLGHGTQYF. The CDR3 DNA follows: TGTAGCGGAAGTACTGGACTCGGCCACGGAACCCAGTACTTC.

Relative to its sample, this clonotype is medium-sized (0.01 to 0.1%). CDR3 coding DNA: TGCAGTGCTAGACCATCTAGCGGGGGTTCCTACGAGCAGTACTTC. Amino acid sequence: CSARPSSGGSYEQYF. This rearrangement joins TRBV20-1 to TRBJ2-7; 10 bases are a match to TRBD2. This CDR3 has 15 residues. The ends lost 2 bases at V and 1 base at J; junction bases unmatched: 5. The germline gives CDR1 DFQATT, CDR2 SNEGSKA (reference sequence).

This clonotype came up many times. This chain links TRBV10-2 with TRBJ1-1, with TRBD1 matching over 9 bases. The CDR3 loop spans 15 amino acids. The V gene end was trimmed by 3 bases and the J gene end by 0 bases; junction bases not matched to a gene: 2. Germline CDR1 is WSHSY and CDR2 is SAAADI. The CDR3 coding sequence is TGCGCCAGCAGTGATGGGACAGGGCTGAACACTGAAGCTTTCTTT. Translation gives CASSDGTGLNTEAFF.

The sample holds many counts of this clonotype. The V gene is TRBV7-2, the J gene TRBJ2-4, with 8 nucleotides matching TRBD2. Germline V lookup: CDR1 SGHTA, CDR2 FQGNSA. The trim removed 1 base at V and 1 base at J, leaving 6 bases unmatched. The CDR3 sequence is 17 residues long. CDR3 protein: CASSLGLLAGAKNIQYF. The CDR3 DNA reads as TGTGCCAGCAGCTTAGGCCTCCTAGCGGGTGCCAAAAACATTCAGTACTTC.

This clonotype was recorded at least ten times. V and J are TRBV20-1 and TRBJ1-6; 11 bases match TRBD1. V lost 3 bases and J lost 9; bases outside the gene matches: 4. The CDR3 extends over 14 amino acids. CDR1 is DFQATT, CDR2 SNEGSKA, per germline (reference sequence). The CDR3: CSARRDRGGSPLHF. The CDR3 region has the DNA TGCAGTGCTAGGAGGGACAGGGGGGGTTCACCCCTCCACTTT.

This clonotype was observed a handful of times. This rearrangement joins TRBV10-3 to TRBJ2-5; possibly TRBD1 for D (6 bases). Trimming shortened V by 3 bases and J by 2 bases, and 10 bases separated the two germline ends. This CDR3 has 14 residues. CDR1 and CDR2 (germline): ENHRY, SYGVKD. The chain's CDR3 is CAISDLRGQETQYF. CDR3 bases: TGTGCCATCAGTGACCTCAGGGGACAAGAGACCCAGTACTTC.

This chain connects TRBV5-1 to TRBJ2-1; 11 bases are a match to TRBD2. CDR1 and CDR2 (germline): SGHRS, YFSETQ. The CDR3 length is 15 residues. V shed 4 bases and J 5 bases; nucleotides not matched to a gene: 5. CDR3 nucleotide sequence: TGCGCCAGCAGCCCGGGACTAGCGGAAAACAATGAGCAGTTCTTC. The encoded protein is CASSPGLAENNEQFF.

This clonotype was seen at least ten times. This CDR3 reads CASSFQTNYGYTF. The CDR3 DNA is TGTGCCAGCAGTTTTCAGACTAACTATGGCTACACCTTC. The chain combines TRBV28 with TRBJ1-2; D remains unclear. V was shortened by 3 bases and J by 0 bases, with 5 bases between the two germline ends. The V gene's germline CDR1 is MDHEN and CDR2 SYDVKM. CDR3 length: 13 amino acids.

This clonotype was found many times. This rearrangement joins TRBV27 to TRBJ2-3, with 8 bases identical to TRBD2. The germline gives CDR1 MNHEY, CDR2 SMNVEV (reference sequence). The CDR3 totals 16 residues. The V and J ends lost 1 base and 4 bases, in that order; junction bases with no gene match: 7. The chain's CDR3 is CASSLYPSGYPDTQYF. The CDR3 nucleotides are TGTGCCAGCAGTTTATATCCTAGCGGGTACCCAGATACGCAGTATTTT.

Ten or more counts support this clonotype. This CDR3 reads CSARQTPSYEQYF. The CDR3 DNA reads as TGCAGTGCTAGGCAGACACCTTCCTACGAGCAGTACTTC. The chain combines TRBV20-1 with TRBJ2-7; D unresolved. CDR1 and CDR2 from the germline V gene are DFQATT and SNEGSKA (reference sequence). Trimming shortened V by 3 bases and J by 1 base, and 10 bases separated the two germline ends. The CDR3 spans 13 residues.

In its sample, this clonotype was seen many times. This chain joins TRBV15 and TRBJ1-5; D remains ambiguous. CDR3 length equals 14 residues. Trimming took off 5 bases at V and 1 base at J, with 9 bases between the two ends. The V gene's germline CDR1 is LNHNV and CDR2 YYDKDF (reference sequence). CDR3 protein: CATSSSWSNQPQHF. The CDR3 DNA is TGTGCCACCAGCTCTAGTTGGAGCAATCAGCCCCAGCATTTT.

Judged by abundance, this clonotype is medium-sized (0.01 to 0.1%). V and J are TRBV9 and TRBJ2-2; D is unclear. V lost 0 bases and J lost 2, with 5 bases in between. The CDR3 runs 14 residues. Per germline, CDR1 SGDLS and CDR2 YYNGEE. This CDR3 reads CASSVAANTGELFF. As DNA, the CDR3 is TGTGCCAGCAGCGTAGCAGCAAACACCGGGGAGCTGTTTTTT.

This clonotype was seen repeatedly, ten times or more. The chain links TRBV7-2 to TRBJ2-5, with TRBD1 matching over 7 bases. The germline gives CDR1 SGHTA, CDR2 FQGNSA. This CDR3 is 14 amino acids long. The V gene end was trimmed by 5 bases and the J gene end by 5 bases; junction bases not matched to a gene: 8. DNA for the CDR3: TGTGCCAGCAGCCTGACAGGGCCTGGGGAGACCCAGTACTTC. Its protein is CASSLTGPGETQYF.

There are many counts of this clonotype. The V call is TRBV20-1, the J call TRBJ1-5; D possibly corresponds to TRBD1 (5 bases). This CDR3 has 17 amino acids. Trimming took off 0 bases at V and 2 bases at J, with 17 bases between the two ends. Per germline, CDR1 DFQATT and CDR2 SNEGSKA (reference sequence). The CDR3 loop is CSARDGRLGAGNQPQHF. DNA for the CDR3: TGCAGTGCTAGAGATGGGAGACTTGGGGCTGGCAATCAGCCCCAGCATTTT.

Ten or more counts support this clonotype. The CDR3 nucleotides read TGCAGTGCTAGAGGAGGGACAGGGAGGAATCAGCCCCAGCATTTT. It specifies CSARGGTGRNQPQHF. This rearrangement joins TRBV20-1 to TRBJ1-5; 9 nucleotides align to TRBD1. With 1 base clipped from V and 4 bases from J, the junction kept 5 bases outside the gene matches. The CDR3 is made up of 15 amino acids. Germline CDR1 reads DFQATT; CDR2 reads SNEGSKA (reference sequence).

This clonotype was recorded many times. V usage is TRBV7-6 and J usage is TRBJ2-6; the D gene is possibly TRBD2 (6 bases). The germline V and J ends were trimmed by 1 base and 3 bases, with 7 bases remaining between them. The length of the CDR3 is 15 residues. Germline V CDR1 and CDR2: SGHVS, FNYEAQ. The CDR3 sequence is CASSLGGVGANVLTF. The CDR3 coding sequence is TGTGCCAGCAGCTTAGGGGGGGTTGGGGCCAACGTCCTGACTTTC.

The V gene is TRBV24-1, the J gene TRBJ2-3; no clear D gene. Trimming removed 5 bases from V and 4 bases from J, with 3 bases in between. This CDR3 has 11 residues. Germline V gene data show CDR1 as KGHDR and CDR2 as SFDVKD. The CDR3 coding sequence is TGTGCCACCAGTGCGTCAGATACGCAGTATTTT. Its protein product is CATSASDTQYF.

The table lists this clonotype with many counts. The chain links TRBV4-3 to TRBJ1-5; 7 nucleotides agree with TRBD1. V lost 2 bases, J lost 5 bases, and 0 bases stayed unmatched. This CDR3 is 13 amino acids long. CDR1 and CDR2 from the germline V gene are LGHNA and YSLEER. The CDR3 DNA sequence: TGCGCCAGCAGCCAACAGGGGGATCAGCCCCAGCATTTT. This gives the protein CASSQQGDQPQHF.

This clonotype has a count of ten or more. The chain is built from TRBV4-1 and TRBJ2-1; D is ambiguous. Germline CDR1 and CDR2: MGHRA and YSYEKL. Trimming removed 1 base at V and 5 bases at J, with 12 bases between. The CDR3 runs 15 residues. CDR3 in amino acids: CASSQGPELDNEQFF. CDR3 coding DNA: TGCGCCAGCAGCCAAGGTCCGGAGTTGGACAATGAGCAGTTCTTC.

The table lists this clonotype with many counts. The chain couples TRBV7-8 to TRBJ2-5, with D possibly being TRBD1 (5 bases). V lost 4 bases and J 5 bases, leaving 17 bases between the germline ends. The CDR3 runs to 15 residues. Per germline, CDR1 SGHVS and CDR2 FQNEAQ. The CDR3 nucleotides are TGTGCCAGCAGCTCGGCACAGGAGTATGGGGAGACCCAGTACTTC. It is translated as CASSSAQEYGETQYF.

The table lists this clonotype with many counts. The V call is TRBV6-2 or TRBV6-3, the J call TRBJ1-5, with 8 bases that match TRBD1. Unmatched junction bases numbered 5, after V lost 0 bases and J lost 4 bases. The CDR3 has 16 amino acids. Germline CDR1 reads MNHEY; CDR2 reads SVGEGT. CDR3 DNA: TGTGCCAGCAGTTACTCGGACAGGGCTGGGAATCAGCCCCAGCATTTT. Translated, it gives CASSYSDRAGNQPQHF.

This clonotype was detected many times. The chain combines TRBV20-1 with TRBJ1-2, with TRBD1 as a possible D gene (5 bases). The CDR3 extends over 14 amino acids. Looked up from germline, CDR1 is DFQATT and CDR2 is SNEGSKA (reference sequence). Trimming took off 5 bases at V and 5 bases at J, with 18 bases between the two ends. CDR3 sequence reads: CSADLEGSIYGYTF. Here the CDR3 DNA reads TGCAGTGCTGACCTCGAGGGGTCTATTTATGGCTACACCTTC.